In this sample, the clone carrying this T cell receptor beta chain turned up once. As yet, its antigen is unknown. TCRdb reanalysed the multiplex PCR reads using MiXCR and keeps one entry per CDR3 protein. The table includes approximately 90,000 distinct CDR3 sequences, around 28% detected once. Axillary draining lymph nodes of breast cancer patients supplied the node samples. These data originate in a study of breast tumors, draining lymph nodes, adjacent tissues. Whole-study results and caveats: The lymph node origin of tumor T cells was framed as consistent with a hypothesis, not demonstrated. Tumor and nontumor repertoires were significantly more similar in luminal-like than in basal-like breast cancer. Tumors had less TCR diversity than lymph nodes, more than nontumor tissue. Data fit most tumor T cells coming from lymph node, expanding in tumor.

Specimen: axillary lymph node tissue. The clonotype originates from a female donor with breast cancer. Some clones in this sample may be carry-over from other donors' samples.

CDR3 loop: CASSLEGNPLGNEQFF. CDR3 DNA sequence: TGTGCCAGCAGCTTAGAAGGTAATCCACTGGGCAATGAGCAGTTCTTC. This rearrangement joins TRBV11-2 to TRBJ2-1, with D uncertain. CDR1 and CDR2 from the germline V gene are SGHAT and FQNNGV. This CDR3 comprises 16 residues. The germline V and J ends were trimmed by 0 bases and 6 bases, with 15 bases remaining between them.